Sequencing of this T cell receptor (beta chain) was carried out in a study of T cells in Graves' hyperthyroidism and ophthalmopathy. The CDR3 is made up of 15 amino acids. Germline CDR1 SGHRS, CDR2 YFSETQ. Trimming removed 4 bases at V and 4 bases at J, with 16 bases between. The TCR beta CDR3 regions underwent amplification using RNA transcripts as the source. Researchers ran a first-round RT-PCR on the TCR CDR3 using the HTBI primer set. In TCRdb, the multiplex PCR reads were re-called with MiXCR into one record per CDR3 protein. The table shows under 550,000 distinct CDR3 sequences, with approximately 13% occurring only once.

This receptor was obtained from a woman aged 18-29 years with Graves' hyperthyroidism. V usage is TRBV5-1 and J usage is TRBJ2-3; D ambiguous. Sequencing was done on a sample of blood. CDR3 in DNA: TGCGCCAGCAGCAAAAGGAGCTCTGGGCCAGATACGCAGTATTTT. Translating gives CASSKRSSGPDTQYF.